A selection of T cell receptor beta chains follows, all from one sample in a study of blood T cell repertoires in COVID-19. Sequencing was performed with immunoSEQ multiplex PCR; in TCRdb, only in-frame clones are kept and a portion is missing. The sample has some 130,000 clones, around 73% seen once. Sequencing was done on a sample of peripheral blood. These receptors were taken from a man aged 55 to 69 who had recovered from COVID-19. The CDR3 runs from the conserved cysteine through the conserved F or W. The D gene is left open where the match is weak. The size field is filled for only some rows; it gives once, few, many or a size class.

>TRBJ2-2|NA|TRBV11-3|NA
CASSKTDRDGELFF
TGTGCCAGCAGCAAGACGGACCGGGACGGGGAGCTGTTTTTT
>TRBJ2-1|NA|TRBV30|NA
CAWSSSPLYNEQFF
TGTGCCTGGAGTTCTAGCCCCCTTTACAATGAGCAGTTCTTC
>TRBJ2-7|once|TRBV6-5|NA
CASSYSTGYEQYF
TGTGCCAGCAGTTACTCGACGGGCTACGAGCAGTACTTC
>TRBJ2-3|NA|TRBV6-1|NA
CASSEYGGPTDTQYF
TGTGCCAGCAGTGAATACGGGGGGCCTACAGATACGCAGTATTTT
>TRBJ1-4|NA|TRBV6-5|NA
CASSADSGKLFF
TGTGCCAGCAGCGCTGACAGCGGGAAACTGTTTTTT
>TRBJ2-2|NA|TRBV18|TRBD1
CASSFRTGGKDTGELFF
TGTGCCAGCTCATTTCGGACAGGGGGCAAGGACACCGGGGAGCTGTTTTTT
>TRBJ2-6|NA|TRBV5-1|NA
CASSPAEGANVLTF
TGCGCCAGCAGTCCGGCGGAGGGGGCCAACGTCCTGACTTTC
>TRBJ1-1|once|TRBV30|TRBD1
CAWSAPTGVTEAFF
TGTGCCTGGAGTGCCCCGACAGGGGTGACTGAAGCTTTCTTT
>TRBJ2-2|NA|TRBV12-3/TRBV12-4|NA
CASSFRETGELFF
TGTGCCAGCAGTTTCAGGGAAACCGGGGAGCTGTTTTTT
>TRBJ2-7|NA|TRBV11-2|NA
CASSAIRGSYEQYF
TGTGCCAGCAGCGCTATAAGGGGCTCCTACGAGCAGTACTTC
>TRBJ1-1|NA|TRBV6-5|TRBD1
CASSYSTGAKNTEAFF
TGTGCCAGCAGTTACTCGACAGGGGCTAAGAACACTGAAGCTTTCTTT
>TRBJ1-5|NA|TRBV3-1/TRBV3-2|TRBD1
CASSLGQWGNQPQHF
TGTGCCAGCAGCTTGGGACAGTGGGGAAATCAGCCCCAGCATTTT
>TRBJ1-3|once|TRBV5-1|NA
CASSLGGGNSGNTIYF
TGCGCCAGCAGCTTGGGAGGGGGTAACTCTGGAAACACCATATATTTT
>TRBJ1-3|NA|TRBV28|TRBD1
CASMQGGSGNTIYF
TGTGCCAGCATGCAGGGGGGTTCTGGAAACACCATATATTTT
>TRBJ2-3|NA|TRBV18|NA
CASSPGPPLQGPSTDTQYF
TGTGCCAGCTCACCAGGGCCCCCCTTACAGGGCCCAAGCACAGATACGCAGTATTTT
>TRBJ2-1|NA|TRBV7-6|NA
CASSLAQGGLIDNEQFF
TGTGCCAGCAGCTTAGCGCAAGGCGGTTTAATAGACAATGAGCAGTTCTTC
>TRBJ1-1|once|TRBV5-1|NA
CASSLDGPGSTEAFF
TGCGCCAGCAGCCTCGACGGCCCTGGGAGTACTGAAGCTTTCTTT
>TRBJ2-6|NA|TRBV18|TRBD1
CASSPRTGGGSGANVLTF
TGTGCCAGCTCACCACGGACAGGGGGCGGCTCTGGGGCCAACGTCCTGACTTTC
>TRBJ2-1|NA|TRBV7-3|TRBD2
CASSLSAPGGEQFF
TGTGCCAGCAGCTTATCGGCACCGGGGGGTGAGCAGTTCTTC
>TRBJ2-7|NA|TRBV4-1|TRBD2
CASSQLGTSGAHSYEQYF
TGCGCCAGCAGCCAACTCGGGACTAGCGGGGCACACTCCTACGAGCAGTACTTC
>TRBJ2-7|NA|TRBV7-6|NA
CASSSRQPTYEQYF
TGTGCCAGCAGCTCCAGACAGCCAACCTACGAGCAGTACTTC
>TRBJ1-2|NA|TRBV7-3|TRBD1
CASSSSGTGNGYTF
TGTGCCAGCAGCTCATCCGGGACAGGGAACGGCTACACCTTC
>TRBJ1-3|NA|TRBV30|TRBD1
CAWTTGGGNTIYF
TGTGCCTGGACGACAGGGGGCGGAAACACCATATATTTT
>TRBJ2-3|NA|TRBV7-9|NA
CASSLSTPTDTQYF
TGTGCCAGCAGCTTATCTACTCCGACAGATACGCAGTATTTT
>TRBJ2-1|once|TRBV6-2/TRBV6-3|TRBD1
CASSYPGDRGQFF
TGTGCCAGCAGTTACCCTGGGGACAGAGGGCAGTTCTTC
>TRBJ2-3|NA|TRBV18|TRBD1
CASSPPTGYRTDTQYF
TGTGCCAGCTCACCTCCGACAGGGTACCGCACAGATACGCAGTATTTT
>TRBJ1-2|NA|TRBV19|TRBD1
CASSNTGDPSNYGYTF
TGTGCCAGTAGTAACACAGGGGACCCCTCAAACTATGGCTACACCTTC
>TRBJ2-3|NA|TRBV5-4|NA
CASSLGSAGPTDTQYF
TGTGCCAGCAGCTTAGGATCAGCGGGCCCCACAGATACGCAGTATTTT
>TRBJ2-5|once|TRBV7-9|TRBD2
CASRLSGRAGFETQYF
TGTGCCAGCAGACTTAGCGGGAGGGCCGGCTTTGAGACCCAGTACTTC
>TRBJ2-1|NA|TRBV2|NA
CASSGGNYNEQFF
TGTGCCAGCAGTGGAGGGAACTACAATGAGCAGTTCTTC
>TRBJ2-2|NA|TRBV5-1|TRBD2
CASSSDPSGAGTGELFF
TGCGCCAGCAGCTCGGACCCTAGCGGGGCAGGCACCGGGGAGCTGTTTTTT
>TRBJ1-1|NA|TRBV19|NA
CASSMAGRLNTEAFF
TGTGCCAGTTCCATGGCAGGGCGGTTGAACACTGAAGCTTTCTTT
>TRBJ2-1|NA|TRBV18|TRBD1
CASSPRTGSNNEQFF
TGTGCCAGCTCACCTCGGACAGGGTCTAACAATGAGCAGTTCTTC
>TRBJ1-1|NA|TRBV7-8|NA
CASVQGPLFTEAFF
TGTGCCAGCGTTCAGGGGCCACTTTTCACTGAAGCTTTCTTT
>TRBJ1-5|few|TRBV7-2|TRBD1
CASSWRQGDQPQHF
TGTGCCAGCAGCTGGCGACAGGGGGATCAGCCCCAGCATTTT
>TRBJ1-5|NA|TRBV2|NA
CASRASPGNQPQHF
TGTGCCAGCAGGGCCTCACCGGGAAATCAGCCCCAGCATTTT
>TRBJ2-3|NA|TRBV2|NA
CASRSRGTDTQYF
TGTGCCAGCAGATCCCGGGGGACAGATACGCAGTATTTT
>TRBJ2-7|once|TRBV10-2|NA
CASSESGGVSSYEQYF
TGCGCCAGCAGTGAGTCGGGCGGGGTGAGCTCCTACGAGCAGTACTTC
>TRBJ1-6|once|TRBV14|NA
CASSQAGERVSLHF
TGTGCCAGCAGCCAGGCGGGGGAAAGGGTGTCCCTCCACTTT
>TRBJ2-7|NA|TRBV4-1|TRBD1
CASSQGTGVIHEQYF
TGCGCCAGCAGCCAAGGTACAGGGGTGATCCACGAGCAGTACTTC
>TRBJ1-1|few|TRBV28|NA
CASSAQDTEAFF
TGTGCCAGCAGTGCACAAGACACTGAAGCTTTCTTT
>TRBJ2-7|NA|TRBV7-2|NA
CASSLALGRDYEQYF
TGTGCCAGCAGCTTAGCGCTGGGCCGAGACTACGAGCAGTACTTC
>TRBJ1-2|NA|TRBV28|TRBD1
CASSSDRASGYTF
TGTGCCAGCAGTTCTGACAGGGCCAGTGGCTACACCTTC
>TRBJ1-2|NA|TRBV28|NA
CASSFPGPNYGYTF
TGTGCCAGCAGTTTCCCAGGGCCGAACTATGGCTACACCTTC
>TRBJ2-1|NA|TRBV27|NA
CASSFSGVQAYNEQFF
TGTGCCAGCAGTTTTTCGGGGGTTCAGGCCTACAATGAGCAGTTCTTC
>TRBJ1-5|NA|TRBV6-5|TRBD1
CASSYGTGLNQPQHF
TGTGCCAGCAGTTACGGGACAGGGTTAAATCAGCCCCAGCATTTT
>TRBJ2-7|NA|TRBV7-2|NA
CASSATGAYEQYF
TGTGCCAGCAGCGCCACGGGGGCCTACGAGCAGTACTTC
>TRBJ2-1|NA|TRBV3-1/TRBV3-2|NA
CASSQDLTVEQFF
TGTGCCAGCAGCCAAGATTTAACAGTCGAGCAGTTCTTC
>TRBJ1-2|NA|TRBV9|NA
CASGLTGSYGYTF
TGTGCCAGCGGGCTTACAGGGTCCTATGGCTACACCTTC
>TRBJ2-7|few|TRBV7-2|NA
CASSLFTGGTYEQYF
TGTGCCAGCAGCTTATTTACGGGGGGCACCTACGAGCAGTACTTC
>TRBJ1-1|NA|TRBV15|NA
CATSTGLSPEAFF
TGTGCCACTTCGACAGGCTTAAGTCCTGAAGCTTTCTTT
>TRBJ2-7|NA|TRBV29-1|NA
CSVRETGSYEQYF
TGCAGCGTTCGGGAAACCGGATCCTACGAGCAGTACTTC
>TRBJ2-6|NA|TRBV27|NA
CASCVRSGANVLTF
TGTGCCAGTTGCGTGCGGTCTGGGGCCAACGTCCTGACTTTC
>TRBJ2-5|once|TRBV4-2|TRBD2
CASSQELAGGQETQYF
TGTGCCAGCAGCCAAGAGTTGGCGGGGGGGCAAGAGACCCAGTACTTC